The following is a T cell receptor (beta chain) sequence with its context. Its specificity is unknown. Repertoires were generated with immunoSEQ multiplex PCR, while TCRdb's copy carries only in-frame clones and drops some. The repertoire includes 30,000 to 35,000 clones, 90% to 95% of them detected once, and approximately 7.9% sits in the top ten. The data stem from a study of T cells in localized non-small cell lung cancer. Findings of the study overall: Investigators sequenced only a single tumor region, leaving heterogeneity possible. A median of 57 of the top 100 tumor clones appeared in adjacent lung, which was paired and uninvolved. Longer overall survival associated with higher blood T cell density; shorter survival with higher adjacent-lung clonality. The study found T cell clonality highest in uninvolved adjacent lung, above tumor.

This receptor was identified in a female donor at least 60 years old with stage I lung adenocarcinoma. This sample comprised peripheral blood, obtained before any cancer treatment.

The CDR3 DNA is TGTGCCAGTACCCTAGGACAGGGTCCCGTCTCCTACGAGCAGTACGTC. This encodes CASTLGQGPVSYEQYV. The chain links TRBV19 to TRBJ2-7; 8 bases are a match to TRBD1. After removal of 7 bases from V and 0 bases from J, the junction contained 11 bases not matched to a gene. Germline V CDR1 and CDR2: LNHDA, SQIVND (reference sequence). The CDR3 totals 16 residues.